These 7 T cell receptor beta chains were sequenced from one sample in a study of cytomegalovirus exposure and HLA in healthy donors. Both 60 Vbeta primers and 13 Jbeta primers went into the PCR. Here immunoSEQ multiplex PCR was the method, and the copy in TCRdb shows in-frame clones only, minus some. The sample comprises roughly 130,000 clones, over 60% of which are singletons, and over 5% rests with the top ten. The sequenced sample consisted of PBMCs. The receptor set was obtained from a woman between 55 and 75 years old in good health and CMV-seronegative.

J is TRBJ2-7 and V is TRBV9; 11 nucleotides agree with TRBD2. The germline CDR1 and CDR2 sequences are SGDLS and YYNGEE. V trimming: 4 bases; J trimming: 2 bases; junction bases outside the gene matches: 14. CDR3 length: 18 residues. DNA for the CDR3: TGTGCCAGCAGCAGGACTCTAGCGGGGGGCAGGGGGGCCTACGAGCAGTACTTC. It is translated as CASSRTLAGGRGAYEQYF. The entire variable domain, with the rest obtained from reference TRBV9 and TRBJ2-7, is as follows: DSGVTQTPKHLITATGQRVTLRCSPRSGDLSVYWYQQSLDQGLQFLIQYYNGEERAKGNILERFSAQQFPDLHSELNLSSLELGDSALYFCASSRTLAGGRGAYEQYFGPGTRLTVT.

The rearrangement links TRBV5-4 to TRBJ2-5, with a tentative D call TRBD2 (7 bases). The J call may be wrong; the DNA end is better matched by TRBJ2-7. Germline lookup yields CDR1 SGHNT and CDR2 YYREEE (reference sequence). The CDR3 is made up of 13 amino acids. As DNA, the CDR3 is TGTGCCAGCAGCTTGGCGGGGGGCCACGAGCAGTACTTC. It is translated as CASSLAGGHEQYF.

The chain combines TRBV2 with TRBJ1-5; no clear D. Trimming removed 4 bases at V and 2 bases at J, with 9 bases between. Germline V CDR1 and CDR2: SNHLY, FYNNEI. The length of the CDR3 is 14 residues. The CDR3 loop is CASSARSGNQPQHF. The CDR3 DNA is TGTGCCAGCAGTGCCCGATCGGGCAATCAGCCCCAGCATTTT.

The count of this clone is one. This chain uses TRBV7-9 with TRBJ2-7; 9 nucleotides match TRBD2. Looked up from germline, CDR1 is SEHNR and CDR2 is FQNEAQ (reference sequence). V shed 8 bases, J shed 7 bases, and the junction held 12 bases outside the gene matches. CDR3 length: 14 amino acids. The CDR3 loop reads CASFSGTSRGEQYF. CDR3 nucleotide sequence: TGTGCCAGCTTCTCCGGGACTAGCAGGGGAGAGCAGTACTTC.

The gene calls are TRBV19 and TRBJ1-5, with 9 bases lining up with TRBD1. CDR1 LNHDA and CDR2 SQIVND come from the germline V gene (reference sequence). The CDR3 has 15 amino acids. Trimming took 5 bases from V and 4 from J; bases not matched to a gene: 6. The CDR3: CASSPRGTGNQPQHF. The CDR3 DNA is TGTGCCAGTAGTCCACGGGGGACAGGGAATCAGCCCCAGCATTTT. Filled out from reference TRBV19 and TRBJ1-5, the complete variable domain reads DGGITQSPKYLFRKEGQNVTLSCEQNLNHDAMYWYRQDPGQGLRLIYYSQIVNDFQKGDIAEGYSVSREKKESFPLTVTSAQKNPTAFYLCASSPRGTGNQPQHFGDGTRLSIL.

The chain joins TRBV6-4 to TRBJ2-5; no definite D call. Germline V gene sequence: CDR1 MRHNA, CDR2 SNTAGT. The CDR3 totals 15 residues. V lost 6 bases and J lost 2, with 16 bases in between. The CDR3 DNA is TGTGCCAGCAGCAGCCTCGAGACGGAGCAAGAGACCCAGTACTTC. Residues: CASSSLETEQETQYF.

This clone was observed once. The rearrangement uses TRBV9 and TRBJ2-1; 13 nucleotides match TRBD2. CDR1 SGDLS and CDR2 YYNGEE come from the germline V gene. The V segment lost 4 bases and the J segment 9 bases; nucleotides outside the gene matches: 7. The CDR3 length is 15 residues. The CDR3 is CASSPTSGRAVEQFF. CDR3 coding DNA: TGTGCCAGCAGCCCTACTAGCGGGAGGGCCGTTGAGCAGTTCTTC.